This TCR beta chain was sequenced in a study of T cells after yellow fever vaccination. V lost 3 bases and J 1 base, leaving 10 bases between the germline ends. CDR3 size: 14 residues. Germline V gene sequence: CDR1 SGHNT, CDR2 YYREEE (reference sequence). Concerning this clonotype: No antigen is known for it.

In making TCR cDNA, 5'RACE template switching added a universal primer site and UMIs to it. TCRdb recomputed calls from the 5' RACE reads with MiXCR, one row per CDR3 protein. The table shows around 360,000 distinct CDR3 sequences, with roughly 10% occurring only once. Whole-study results and caveats: Subsequent to the booster, the majority of primary-vaccination clones reappeared (around 96% CD4, approximately 85% CD8).

This sequence joins TRBV5-4 and TRBJ2-5; D possibly corresponds to TRBD1 (6 bases). This specimen was PBMCs, taken on the day of the first yellow fever vaccination. The TCR originated in a man aged 18 to 35 who received the YFV17D yellow fever vaccine. In DNA, the CDR3 is TGTGCCAGCAGCTACACAGGGAGCCAAGAGACCCAGTACTTC. It encodes CASSYTGSQETQYF.